A single sample is the source of the 24 T cell receptor beta chains below, sequenced in a study of blood T cell repertoires in COVID-19. The table came from immunoSEQ multiplex PCR; TCRdb's copy has only in-frame clones and leaves some out. The sample consists of 350,000 to 500,000 clones, 70% to 90% of them appearing once. The sample comprised peripheral blood. These receptors originate from a man between 18 and 35 years old with COVID-19, enrolled during active disease.

The chain recombines TRBV27 with TRBJ1-1; D call uncertain. The length of the CDR3 is 14 residues. CDR1 and CDR2 from the germline V gene are MNHEY and SMNVEV (reference sequence). Trimming pared 1 base from V and 7 bases from J, leaving 13 bases between. CDR3 in amino acids: CASSLYQLHSEAFF. In DNA, the CDR3 is TGTGCCAGCAGTTTATACCAACTCCACAGTGAAGCTTTCTTT.

The chain uses TRBV4-1 and TRBJ2-3; 8 nucleotides agree with TRBD2. CDR1 is MGHRA and CDR2 is YSYEKL in the germline V gene. CDR3 size: 16 residues. With V trimmed by 1 base and J by 5 bases, 8 bases remained unmatched. The chain's CDR3 is CASSQGVDSGVDTQYF. The CDR3 DNA sequence: TGCGCCAGCAGCCAAGGGGTTGATAGCGGGGTAGATACGCAGTATTTT.

This clone has ten or more counts. The CDR3, as DNA: TGTGCCAGCAGTTATAGACAGGGGGGAAATCAGCCCCAGCATTTT. Protein product: CASSYRQGGNQPQHF. This chain joins TRBV2 and TRBJ1-5, with 9 nucleotides matching TRBD1. After removal of 5 bases from V and 4 bases from J, the junction contained 6 bases not matched to a gene. The CDR3 covers 15 residues. CDR1 SNHLY and CDR2 FYNNEI come from the germline V gene.

The V call is TRBV13, the J call TRBJ1-1, with D maybe TRBD1 (5 bases). The CDR3 is 12 amino acids. V lost 6 bases to trimming and J lost 9 bases, with 14 bases between them. Looked up from germline, CDR1 is PRHDT and CDR2 is FYEKMQ (reference sequence). Here the CDR3 reads CASSLGRSQAFF. As DNA, the CDR3 is TGTGCCAGCAGTTTGGGGCGGAGCCAAGCTTTCTTT.

The rearrangement joins TRBV11-2 to TRBJ2-3, with 8 bases matching TRBD1. Germline V CDR1 and CDR2: SGHAT, FQNNGV. The CDR3 is made up of 16 amino acids. Unmatched junction bases numbered 6, after V lost 1 base and J lost 3 bases. The CDR3 nucleotides are TGTGCCAGCAGCTTAGCAGGGGGCGCGGGAACAGATACGCAGTATTTT. Translated: CASSLAGGAGTDTQYF.

This chain links TRBV29-1 with TRBJ2-3; no clear D. The CDR3 runs to 14 residues. Per germline, CDR1 SQVTM and CDR2 ANQGSEA. V gave up 1 base and J gave up 3 bases, with 11 bases separating them. CDR3 amino acids: CSVEGARRTDTQYF. The CDR3 DNA reads TGCAGCGTTGAAGGGGCCCGCCGAACAGATACGCAGTATTTT.

This chain connects TRBV5-4 to TRBJ1-6; 8 bases map to TRBD1. The germline V gene encodes CDR1 SGHNT and CDR2 YYREEE (reference sequence). The CDR3 length is 18 residues. V shed 2 bases, J shed 9 bases, and the junction held 16 bases outside the gene matches. CDR3 in amino acids: CASSLGQGGLGESSPLHF. Written as DNA, the CDR3 is TGTGCCAGCAGCTTAGGACAGGGCGGGTTGGGTGAATCTTCACCCCTCCACTTT.

This clone was seen once. The chain links TRBV7-2 to TRBJ2-7; possibly TRBD1 for D (5 bases). V lost 0 bases, J lost 3 bases, and 18 bases lay in between. The CDR3 consists of 17 residues. Germline V gives CDR1 SGHTA, CDR2 FQGNSA. The CDR3 DNA follows: TGTGCCAGCAGCTTAGCAGGGGTGGGTGAAAAGCTCTACGAGCAGTACTTC. Its protein is CASSLAGVGEKLYEQYF.

The rearrangement links TRBV6-1 to TRBJ1-1, with 9 bases that match TRBD1. Germline V CDR1 and CDR2: MNHNS, SASEGT. The CDR3 is 15 amino acids. V gave up 2 bases and J gave up 11 bases; unmatched junction bases: 12. The CDR3 sequence is CASSEIPGTGSHAFF. CDR3 DNA: TGTGCCAGCAGTGAAATTCCAGGGACAGGGAGTCATGCTTTCTTT.

The rearrangement uses TRBV13 and TRBJ2-1; TRBD1 matches 8 bases. The CDR3 totals 16 residues. From germline, CDR1 is PRHDT and CDR2 FYEKMQ (reference sequence). The V segment lost 5 bases and the J segment 1 base; nucleotides outside the gene matches: 7. In DNA form, the CDR3 reads TGTGCCAGCAGCCACGGACAGGGTCGTTCCTACAATGAGCAGTTCTTC. Protein sequence: CASSHGQGRSYNEQFF.

The chain joins TRBV11-2 to TRBJ2-1, with 11 bases that match TRBD1. The CDR3 spans 15 residues. Trimming at V came to 4 bases and at J to 7 bases, leaving 6 bases not matched to a gene. The germline V gene has CDR1 SGHAT and CDR2 FQNNGV. This CDR3 reads CASSWDRDRGNEQFF. The CDR3, as DNA: TGTGCCAGCAGCTGGGACCGGGACAGGGGGAATGAGCAGTTCTTC.

The rearrangement joins TRBV27 to TRBJ2-7; D call uncertain. CDR1 is MNHEY, CDR2 SMNVEV, per germline (reference sequence). V was shortened by 5 bases and J by 2 bases, with 7 bases between the two germline ends. This CDR3 is built from 12 residues. CDR3 nucleotide sequence: TGTGCCAGCAGTGGGCGCACCTACGAGCAGTACTTC. Translation: CASSGRTYEQYF.

The chain uses TRBV7-9 and TRBJ1-6; D gene ambiguous. Trimming took off 5 bases at V and 14 bases at J, with 16 bases between the two ends. The CDR3 loop spans 13 amino acids. Germline lookup yields CDR1 SEHNR and CDR2 FQNEAQ (reference sequence). CDR3 sequence (DNA): TGTGCCAGCAGCCCCAGGTCCCACGGGACCCTCCACTTT. Its translation is CASSPRSHGTLHF.

The J gene is TRBJ1-5, the V gene TRBV23-1; D ambiguous. TRBV23-1 is filed as an ORF, its function uncertain. The CDR3 has 17 amino acids. The CDR3 loop reads CATSCGSAQYVNQPQHF. For the CDR3, the DNA is TGCGCGACAAGTTGTGGGTCCGCACAATATGTCAATCAGCCCCAGCATTTT.

The chain is built from TRBV5-1 and TRBJ2-7; possibly TRBD2 for D (6 bases). In germline, CDR1 is SGHRS, CDR2 YFSETQ. Trimming removed 0 bases from V and 4 bases from J, with 14 bases in between. This CDR3 contains 15 residues. CDR3 in amino acids: CASSLAVAGRYEQYF. The CDR3 DNA follows: TGCGCCAGCAGCTTGGCCGTTGCGGGACGGTACGAGCAGTACTTC.

The table lists this clone with a count of one. This chain connects TRBV2 to TRBJ2-1; D is perhaps TRBD1 (6 bases). The germline V gene encodes CDR1 SNHLY and CDR2 FYNNEI. CDR3 length: 12 amino acids. Trimming removed 5 bases at V and 6 bases at J, with 8 bases between. CDR3 loop: CASSSQGNEQFF. The CDR3 DNA sequence: TGTGCCAGCAGTTCACAGGGCAATGAGCAGTTCTTC.

The chain uses TRBV5-5 and TRBJ2-7, with TRBD2 matching over 7 bases. The CDR3 runs 13 residues. Germline V gives CDR1 SGHKS, CDR2 YYEKEE (reference sequence). The trim removed 4 bases at V and 5 bases at J, leaving 6 bases unmatched. For the CDR3, the DNA is TGTGCCAGCAGCCCGGGACTACCTGACGAGCAGTACTTC. Its protein product is CASSPGLPDEQYF.

The chain uses TRBV2 and TRBJ1-2; D unresolved. CDR3 length: 14 residues. V was pared by 6 bases and J by 8 bases, with 19 bases between. Germline CDR1 and CDR2: SNHLY and FYNNEI. In DNA form, the CDR3 reads TGTGCCAGCAGGCGGGATCTGGGAATGGGAGGCTACACCTTC. It encodes CASRRDLGMGGYTF.

The chain has TRBV2 and TRBJ2-1; 7 bases map to TRBD2. The V and J ends lost 1 base and 6 bases, in that order; junction bases with no gene match: 9. The CDR3 is 16 amino acids. Germline CDR1 SNHLY, CDR2 FYNNEI. CDR3 protein: CASSEDGGRAANEQFF. The DNA of the CDR3 is TGTGCCAGCAGTGAAGATGGCGGGAGAGCAGCCAATGAGCAGTTCTTC.

The CDR3 reads CASRRDRDSYGYTF. As DNA, the CDR3 is TGTGCCAGCAGGCGGGACAGGGATTCATATGGCTACACCTTC. The rearrangement links TRBV6-5 to TRBJ1-2, with 9 positions matching TRBD1. This CDR3 is built from 14 residues. The V gene's germline CDR1 is MNHEY and CDR2 SVGAGI. V was clipped by 6 bases and J by 5 bases; unmatched bases: 7.

The chain has TRBV9 and TRBJ1-1; TRBD1 aligns across 8 bases. The CDR3 extends over 13 amino acids. The germline V gene has CDR1 SGDLS and CDR2 YYNGEE. V was clipped by 3 bases and J by 8 bases; unmatched bases: 6. This chain's CDR3 is CASSEFAGGEAFF. The CDR3 coding sequence is TGTGCCAGCAGCGAATTCGCAGGGGGCGAAGCTTTCTTT.

This clone was seen only once. The chain carries TRBV19 and TRBJ1-6; D not certain. The CDR3 loop spans 14 amino acids. V was pared by 6 bases and J by 0 bases, with 6 bases between. CDR1 and CDR2 (germline): LNHDA, SQIVND (reference sequence). The CDR3 is CASRMSSYNSPLHF. CDR3 DNA: TGTGCCAGTAGAATGAGCTCCTATAATTCACCCCTCCACTTT.

This clone was recorded only once. The genes are TRBV7-2 and TRBJ2-1; D gene unclear. The V gene lost 3 bases and the J gene lost 0 bases, with 12 bases spanning the gap. The CDR3 is 16 residues long. The V gene's germline CDR1 is SGHTA and CDR2 FQGNSA. The chain's CDR3 is CASSFHFNPSYNEQFF. The CDR3 coding sequence is TGTGCCAGCAGCTTCCACTTCAACCCCTCCTACAATGAGCAGTTCTTC.

CDR3 nucleotide sequence: TGTGCCAGCAGAGAGGGCGGGGCTAGCACAGATACGCAGTATTTT. Translated, it gives CASREGGASTDTQYF. The V gene is TRBV4-2, the J gene TRBJ2-3, with D tentatively TRBD2 (6 bases). The CDR3 contains 15 residues. V lost 6 bases, J lost 0 bases, and 13 bases lay in between. In germline, CDR1 is LGHNA, CDR2 YNFKEQ.